These 29 T cell receptor beta chains originate from one sample sequenced in a study of T cell changes during pregnancy in multiple sclerosis (dated by TCRdb to about 2019). Receptors were amplified or captured by the immunoSEQ multiplex PCR assay. Imported from immuneACCESS, the table was reduced by TCRdb to in-frame sequences with V and J called. These copies leave out some clones; in studies compared against another copy, an unresolved V gene accounts for under half, and the cause of the remainder is not known. Here the sample has about 48,000 clones; around 94% occur a single time. 0.91% of the sample is in the top ten clones. The sequenced sample was CD4+ T cells from peripheral blood mononuclear cells, obtained in the second trimester of pregnancy. Source of these receptors: a female donor in good health, enrolled as a control in a pregnancy study.

J is TRBJ2-6 and V is TRBV4-3; weak D call: TRBD2 (5 bases). The germline CDR1 and CDR2 sequences are LGHNA and YSLEER. Trimming shortened V by 0 bases and J by 2 bases, and 5 bases separated the two germline ends. There are 15 residues in the CDR3. CDR3 amino acids: CASSQERAGANVLTF. As DNA, the CDR3 is TGCGCCAGCAGCCAAGAGAGGGCTGGGGCCAACGTCCTGACTTTC.

The V call is TRBV7-3, the J call TRBJ2-6; maybe TRBD2 (6 bases). This CDR3 contains 15 residues. V gave up 4 bases and J gave up 2 bases, with 9 bases separating them. CDR1 and CDR2 from the germline V gene are SGHTA and FQGTGA. CDR3 in amino acids: CASSSSGPGANVLTF. CDR3 DNA sequence: TGTGCCAGCAGCTCAAGCGGGCCTGGGGCCAACGTCCTGACTTTC.

The chain employs TRBV7-8 and TRBJ2-1; 13 positions match TRBD2. The V gene end was trimmed by 5 bases and the J gene end by 9 bases; junction bases not matched to a gene: 10. The CDR3 sequence is 16 residues long. Per germline, CDR1 SGHVS and CDR2 FQNEAQ. The CDR3 spells CASSQEGLAGLSEQFF. The CDR3 bases are TGTGCCAGCAGCCAAGAGGGACTAGCGGGATTGAGTGAGCAGTTCTTC.

V is TRBV11-2 and J is TRBJ2-7; D may be TRBD1 (6 bases). Germline V gene sequence: CDR1 SGHAT, CDR2 FQNNGV. V was pared by 5 bases and J by 0 bases, with 11 bases between. The CDR3 consists of 14 residues. The CDR3 DNA is TGTGCCAGCAGCGAAGACAGGCTCTCCTACGAGCAGTACTTC. Translation: CASSEDRLSYEQYF.

This clone was counted a single time. The CDR3 bases are TGTGCCAGCAGGACAGAGTTCTATGGCTACACCTTC. It specifies CASRTEFYGYTF. The chain is built from TRBV6-5 and TRBJ1-2; tentatively, D is TRBD1 (5 bases). The CDR3 extends over 12 amino acids. CDR1 and CDR2 (germline): MNHEY, SVGAGI. The V end was cut by 6 bases, the J end by 4 bases, with 9 bases between.

This clone has a single count. V usage is TRBV28 and J usage is TRBJ2-1; TRBD2 matches 8 bases. Germline V gene lookup returns CDR1 MDHEN and CDR2 SYDVKM. The CDR3 covers 16 residues. With V trimmed by 6 bases and J by 4 bases, 11 bases remained unmatched. CDR3 protein: CASRPNPGLGYNEQFF. The CDR3 nucleotides read TGTGCCAGCAGACCCAATCCGGGACTAGGATACAATGAGCAGTTCTTC.

The chain employs TRBV10-2 and TRBJ2-1; possibly TRBD2 for D (6 bases). Trimming shortened V by 0 bases and J by 6 bases, and 6 bases separated the two germline ends. Germline V gives CDR1 WSHSY, CDR2 SAAADI. The CDR3 runs to 13 residues. As DNA, the CDR3 is TGCGCCAGCAGTGAGTCGGGGGGCAATGAGCAGTTCTTC. Translating it yields CASSESGGNEQFF.

A few counts support this clone. The chain couples TRBV27 to TRBJ2-7, with TRBD2 matching over 10 bases. After removal of 5 bases from V and 0 bases from J, the junction contained 7 bases not matched to a gene. Germline V CDR1 and CDR2: MNHEY, SMNVEV (reference sequence). The CDR3 runs to 16 residues. The CDR3 loop is CASSPLAGTISYEQYF. In nucleotides, the CDR3 is TGTGCCAGCAGTCCACTAGCGGGGACGATCTCCTACGAGCAGTACTTC.

This clone appeared once. The rearrangement links TRBV4-2 to TRBJ2-1, with TRBD1 matching over 9 bases. The CDR3 length is 15 residues. In germline, CDR1 is LGHNA, CDR2 YNFKEQ. V lost 4 bases to trimming and J lost 4 bases; unmatched junction nucleotides: 5. CDR3 DNA: TGTGCCAGCAGCCGCCCGGGACAGGGTTACAATGAGCAGTTCTTC. As protein: CASSRPGQGYNEQFF.

CDR3 amino acids: CASSSWLAVGTDTQYF. CDR3 DNA sequence: TGTGCCAGCAGTTCCTGGCTAGCGGTTGGCACAGATACGCAGTATTTT. This chain connects TRBV28 to TRBJ2-3, with 7 nucleotides matching TRBD2. The CDR3 length is 16 residues. Germline V CDR1 and CDR2: MDHEN, SYDVKM. The ends lost 4 bases at V and 1 base at J; junction bases unmatched: 8.

The V call is TRBV28, the J call TRBJ1-5; 7 bases align to TRBD1. V shed 5 bases, J shed 1 base, and the junction held 8 bases outside the gene matches. The CDR3 contains 16 residues. The germline gives CDR1 MDHEN, CDR2 SYDVKM. CDR3 in amino acids: CASSIRQGRSNQPQHF. The CDR3 nucleotides are TGTGCCAGCAGTATCCGACAGGGTCGAAGCAATCAGCCCCAGCATTTT.

This chain links TRBV27 with TRBJ2-2, with 7 bases aligning to TRBD1. The V gene end was trimmed by 10 bases and the J gene end by 0 bases; junction bases not matched to a gene: 8. CDR1 and CDR2 from the germline V gene are MNHEY and SMNVEV (reference sequence). CDR3 length equals 15 residues. CDR3 sequence (DNA): TGTGCCACCCATCCCGGGACAGCGAACACCGGGGAGCTGTTTTTT. This sequence encodes CATHPGTANTGELFF.

CDR3 amino acids: CAISDPGQTSNQPQHF. The CDR3 DNA follows: TGTGCCATCAGTGATCCGGGACAGACTAGCAATCAGCCCCAGCATTTT. The chain joins TRBV10-3 to TRBJ1-5; 7 nucleotides agree with TRBD1. Trimming cost V 3 bases and J 0 bases; bases outside gene matches: 5. In germline, CDR1 is ENHRY, CDR2 SYGVKD. CDR3 size: 16 residues.

The J gene is TRBJ2-3, the V gene TRBV27; possibly TRBD2 for D (5 bases). The CDR3 is 16 amino acids. V gave up 5 bases and J gave up 3 bases, with 18 bases separating them. CDR1 MNHEY and CDR2 SMNVEV come from the germline V gene (reference sequence). CDR3 DNA: TGTGCCAGCAGTCCAAGACTAAGTTTGGGGACAGATACGCAGTATTTT. Translated, it gives CASSPRLSLGTDTQYF.

The chain is built from TRBV5-1 and TRBJ2-5, with D uncertain. In germline, CDR1 is SGHRS, CDR2 YFSETQ. The CDR3 is 13 amino acids. V was clipped by 3 bases and J by 2 bases, with 8 bases between them. DNA for the CDR3: TGCGCCAGCAGCTCTCAGGAACAAGAGACCCAGTACTTC. Translated: CASSSQEQETQYF.

This rearrangement joins TRBV6-1 to TRBJ1-6, with D tentatively TRBD1 (6 bases). The CDR3 has 15 amino acids. Germline values: CDR1 MNHNS, CDR2 SASEGT. Trimming stripped 0 bases from V and 9 bases from J, with 12 bases between. CDR3 sequence: CASSEAGGRFSPLHF. The CDR3 DNA sequence: TGTGCCAGCAGTGAAGCCGGGGGGCGGTTTTCACCCCTCCACTTT.

V gene TRBV6-5 combines with J gene TRBJ1-6, with 7 bases matching TRBD1. V trimming: 5 bases; J trimming: 10 bases; junction bases outside the gene matches: 11. This CDR3 contains 15 residues. The germline V gene encodes CDR1 MNHEY and CDR2 SVGAGI. The CDR3 spells CASSPITRGDSPLHF. The CDR3 coding sequence is TGTGCCAGCAGTCCTATCACCAGGGGGGACTCACCCCTCCACTTT.

This clone was seen only once. This chain uses TRBV2 with TRBJ2-1; 7 nucleotides line up with TRBD2. Per the germline V gene, CDR1 is SNHLY and CDR2 is FYNNEI. The CDR3 has 18 amino acids. J was trimmed by 7 bases and V by 4 bases; bases with no gene match: 19. DNA for the CDR3: TGTGCCAGCAGTGGTCTATCGCGGGGCGGGAGCTACACGAATGAGCAGTTCTTC. Its protein product is CASSGLSRGGSYTNEQFF.

V and J are TRBV6-1 and TRBJ2-5; TRBD1 is a possible D gene (5 bases). Germline CDR1 and CDR2: MNHNS and SASEGT. Trimming took 1 base from V and 2 from J, leaving 14 bases between them. This CDR3 has 16 amino acids. The CDR3 spells CASSEGQGVLQETQYF. The CDR3 coding sequence is TGTGCCAGCAGTGAAGGCCAAGGGGTCTTGCAAGAGACCCAGTACTTC.

The DNA of the CDR3 is TGTGCCAGCAGTGGGGACAGGGCATCACCCCTCCACTTT. Its translation is CASSGDRASPLHF. The gene calls are TRBV27 and TRBJ1-6, with 9 positions matching TRBD1. Trimming took 5 bases from V and 10 from J; bases not matched to a gene: 3. Per the germline V gene, CDR1 is MNHEY and CDR2 is SMNVEV (reference sequence). This CDR3 comprises 13 residues.

The chain links TRBV5-8 to TRBJ1-5; D possibly corresponds to TRBD1 (6 bases). This CDR3 is 17 amino acids long. V gave up 2 bases and J gave up 3 bases, with 18 bases separating them. Looked up from germline, CDR1 is SGHTS and CDR2 is YDEGEE. CDR3 protein: CASSFVPGVEVNQPQHF. The DNA for the CDR3 is TGTGCCAGCAGCTTTGTGCCAGGGGTGGAAGTCAATCAGCCCCAGCATTTT.

The rearrangement joins TRBV6-1 to TRBJ2-4, with a weak D call TRBD2 (7 bases). V lost 6 bases, J lost 11 bases, and 20 bases lay in between. Germline V lookup: CDR1 MNHNS, CDR2 SASEGT. The CDR3 is 14 amino acids. The CDR3 spells CASSLAANGGLQYF. The CDR3 coding sequence is TGTGCCAGCAGCCTAGCGGCCAATGGGGGCCTTCAGTACTTC.

The chain joins TRBV7-2 to TRBJ1-2; TRBD1 is a possible D gene (6 bases). This CDR3 region has 14 residues. Germline lookup yields CDR1 SGHTA and CDR2 FQGNSA. V was pared by 5 bases and J by 3 bases, with 13 bases between. CDR3 sequence (DNA): TGTGCCAGCAGCAAGCGGGGGCCGGACTATGGCTACACCTTC. It translates to CASSKRGPDYGYTF.

The chain combines TRBV25-1 with TRBJ2-7, with 11 bases that match TRBD2. Germline CDR1 is MGHDK and CDR2 is SYGVNS. Trimming removed 5 bases from V and 4 bases from J; junction bases left unmatched: 7. This CDR3 is built from 15 residues. CDR3 amino acids: CASSLTTSGTYEQYF. DNA for the CDR3: TGTGCCAGCAGTTTGACGACTAGCGGGACTTACGAGCAGTACTTC.

CDR3 loop: CASSPAMVGGNTIYF. The CDR3 DNA reads TGTGCCAGCTCACCAGCTATGGTTGGTGGAAACACCATATATTTT. The chain combines TRBV18 with TRBJ1-3; D is ambiguous. Per germline, CDR1 KGHSH and CDR2 LQKENI. The CDR3 has 15 residues. V lost 2 bases and J lost 3, with 11 bases in between.

V usage is TRBV5-8 and J usage is TRBJ1-2; TRBD1 is a possible D gene (6 bases). Trimming took 7 bases from V and 8 from J, leaving 18 bases between them. CDR3 length: 13 residues. The germline V gene encodes CDR1 SGHTS and CDR2 YDEGEE. In DNA form, the CDR3 reads TGTGCCAGCCCTCCCTCGGGGGGCCGGGGCTACACCTTC. Amino acid sequence: CASPPSGGRGYTF.

The gene calls are TRBV11-2 and TRBJ1-2, with TRBD1 matching 9 bases. The CDR3 has 14 residues. Germline CDR1 is SGHAT and CDR2 is FQNNGV. V was clipped by 5 bases and J by 4 bases; unmatched bases: 5. CDR3 sequence: CASSPQTGGYGYTF. CDR3 bases: TGTGCCAGCAGCCCGCAGACAGGGGGCTATGGCTACACCTTC.

The gene calls are TRBV7-3 and TRBJ2-2, with a possible D match to TRBD1 (5 bases). V shed 5 bases and J shed 5 bases, with 9 bases lying between them. The CDR3 is 13 residues long. Germline CDR1 and CDR2: SGHTA and FQGTGA. This CDR3 reads CASSPGQTGELFF. The CDR3 DNA is TGTGCCAGCAGCCCCGGACAAACCGGGGAGCTGTTTTTT.

The chain couples TRBV5-4 to TRBJ2-1; TRBD2 might be the D (6 bases). V was pared by 2 bases and J by 1 base, with 10 bases between. Germline CDR1 is SGHNT and CDR2 is YYREEE (reference sequence). This CDR3 has 15 residues. CDR3 DNA: TGTGCCAGCAGCTTTGTGCGGGAATCCTACAATGAGCAGTTCTTC. It encodes CASSFVRESYNEQFF.